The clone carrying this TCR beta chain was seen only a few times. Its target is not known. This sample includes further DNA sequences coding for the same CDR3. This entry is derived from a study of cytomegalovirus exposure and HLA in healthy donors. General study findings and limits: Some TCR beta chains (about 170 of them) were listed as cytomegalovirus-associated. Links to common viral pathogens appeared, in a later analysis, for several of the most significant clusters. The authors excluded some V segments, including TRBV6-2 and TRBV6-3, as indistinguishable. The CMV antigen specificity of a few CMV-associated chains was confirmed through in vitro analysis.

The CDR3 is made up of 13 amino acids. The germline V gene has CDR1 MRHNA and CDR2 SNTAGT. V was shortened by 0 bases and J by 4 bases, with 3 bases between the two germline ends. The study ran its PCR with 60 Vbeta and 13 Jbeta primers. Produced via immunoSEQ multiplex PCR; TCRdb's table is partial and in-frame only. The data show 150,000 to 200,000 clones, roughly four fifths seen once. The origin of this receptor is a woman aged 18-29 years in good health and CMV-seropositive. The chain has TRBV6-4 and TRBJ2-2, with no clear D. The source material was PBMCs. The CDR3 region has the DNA TGTGCCAGCAGTGACTCGAGCACCGGGGAGCTGTTTTTT. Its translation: CASSDSSTGELFF.